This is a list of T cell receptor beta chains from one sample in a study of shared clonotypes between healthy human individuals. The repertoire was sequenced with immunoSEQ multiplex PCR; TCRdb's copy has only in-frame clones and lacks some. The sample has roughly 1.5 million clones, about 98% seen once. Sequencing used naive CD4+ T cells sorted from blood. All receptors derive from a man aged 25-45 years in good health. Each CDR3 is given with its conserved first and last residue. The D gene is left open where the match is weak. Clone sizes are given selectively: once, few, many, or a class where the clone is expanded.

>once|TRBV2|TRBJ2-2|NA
CASSEARTFYGGELFF
TGTGCCAGCAGTGAAGCCAGGACTTTCTACGGTGGGGAGCTGTTTTTT
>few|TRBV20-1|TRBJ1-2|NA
CSASLGYTF
TGCAGTGCTAGTCTGGGCTACACCTTC
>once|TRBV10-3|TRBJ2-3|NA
CAISGTQGSSTDTQYF
TGTGCCATCAGCGGGACTCAGGGCAGTAGCACAGATACGCAGTATTTT
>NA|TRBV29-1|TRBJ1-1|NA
CSVNLRQGPEAFF
TGCAGCGTTAATCTCCGTCAGGGCCCTGAAGCTTTCTTT
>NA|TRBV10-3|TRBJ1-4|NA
CAISESDGGEKLFF
TGTGCCATCAGTGAGTCGGACGGGGGTGAAAAACTGTTTTTT
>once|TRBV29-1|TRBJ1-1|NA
CSVGMKQGGGGEAFF
TGCAGCGTTGGGATGAAACAGGGAGGCGGGGGTGAAGCTTTCTTT
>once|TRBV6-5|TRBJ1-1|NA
CASSREVLGEAFF
TGTGCCAGCAGTAGAGAGGTTTTAGGTGAAGCTTTCTTT
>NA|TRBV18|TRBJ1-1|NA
CASSPPARMNTEAFF
TGTGCCAGCTCACCACCGGCCCGGATGAACACTGAAGCTTTCTTT
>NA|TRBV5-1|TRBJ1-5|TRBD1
CASSETGGSGPQHF
TGCGCCAGCAGCGAGACAGGGGGGAGTGGGCCCCAGCATTTT
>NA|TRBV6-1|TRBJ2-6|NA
CASRRESGANVLTF
TGTGCCAGCAGGAGGGAGTCTGGGGCCAACGTCCTGACTTTC
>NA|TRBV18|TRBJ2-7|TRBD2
CASSPVGTSGSYEQYF
TGTGCCAGCTCACCGGTTGGGACTAGCGGGTCCTACGAGCAGTACTTC
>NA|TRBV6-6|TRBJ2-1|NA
CASSTYNEQFF
TGTGCCAGCTCCACCTACAATGAGCAGTTCTTC
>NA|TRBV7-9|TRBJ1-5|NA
CASSPPGPRWQPQHF
TGTGCCAGCAGCCCCCCGGGGCCAAGGTGGCAGCCCCAGCATTTT
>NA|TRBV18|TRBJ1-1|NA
CASSPIAPGTEAFF
TGTGCCAGCTCACCCATCGCTCCTGGCACTGAAGCTTTCTTT
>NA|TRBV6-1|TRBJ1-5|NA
CASSAPNQPQHF
TGTGCCAGCAGTGCTCCCAATCAGCCCCAGCATTTT
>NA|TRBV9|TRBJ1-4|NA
CASSVDGRVETNEKLFF
TGTGCCAGCAGCGTAGACGGCAGGGTAGAGACTAATGAAAAACTGTTTTTT
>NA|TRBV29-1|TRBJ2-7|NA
CSVGVQGYEQYF
TGCAGCGTCGGGGTACAGGGCTACGAGCAGTACTTC
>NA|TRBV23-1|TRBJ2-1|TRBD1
CASSQSARTGYNEQFF
TGCGCCAGCAGTCAATCAGCTAGGACAGGATACAATGAGCAGTTCTTC
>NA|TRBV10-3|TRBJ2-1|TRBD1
CAIRTGPLGNEQFF
TGTGCCATCCGGACAGGCCCCTTGGGGAATGAGCAGTTCTTC
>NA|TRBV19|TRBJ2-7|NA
CASSIDFPGRRYEQYF
TGTGCCAGTAGTATAGACTTCCCCGGGCGACGCTACGAGCAGTACTTC
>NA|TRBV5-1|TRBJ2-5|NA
CASSLNTGGTQYF
TGCGCCAGCAGCTTGAACACCGGAGGGACCCAGTACTTC
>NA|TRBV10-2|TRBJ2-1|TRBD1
CASSDGTGNEQFF
TGCGCCAGCAGTGATGGGACAGGGAATGAGCAGTTCTTC
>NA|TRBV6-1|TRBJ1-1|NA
CASTLEQGRKAFF
TGTGCCAGCACTTTGGAACAGGGACGAAAAGCTTTCTTT
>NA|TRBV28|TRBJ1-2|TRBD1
CASSTPATGAHYGYTF
TGTGCCAGCAGTACCCCCGCCACAGGGGCCCACTATGGCTACACCTTC
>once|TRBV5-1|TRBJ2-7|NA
CASSPQGRWAYEQYF
TGCGCCAGCAGCCCCCAGGGGCGGTGGGCCTACGAGCAGTACTTC
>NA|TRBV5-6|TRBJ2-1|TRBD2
CASSSPRLANYNEQFF
TGTGCCAGCAGCTCACCCAGACTAGCGAACTACAATGAGCAGTTCTTC
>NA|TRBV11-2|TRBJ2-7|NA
CASSPGGGIWNEQYF
TGTGCCAGCAGCCCCGGCGGAGGTATATGGAACGAGCAGTACTTC
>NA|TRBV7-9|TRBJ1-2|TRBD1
CASSAGTGGDYGYTF
TGTGCCAGCAGCGCCGGGACAGGGGGCGACTATGGCTACACCTTC
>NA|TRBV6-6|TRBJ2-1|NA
CASTKTALGDNEQFF
TGTGCCAGCACTAAAACGGCCCTAGGAGACAATGAGCAGTTCTTC
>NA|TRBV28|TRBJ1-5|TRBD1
CASSETGRMNQPQHF
TGTGCCAGCAGTGAGACAGGGAGGATGAATCAGCCCCAGCATTTT
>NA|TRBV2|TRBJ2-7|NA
CASRERAAGAPYEQYF
TGTGCCAGCAGGGAAAGGGCGGCAGGGGCCCCCTACGAGCAGTACTTC